One sample yielded the 8 T cell receptor beta chains listed below, sequenced in a study of OX40 agonist ivuxolimab in advanced cancers. Generated by immunoSEQ multiplex PCR, the TCRdb table keeps only in-frame clones and is missing some. Of over a thousand clones listed, under 85% were seen once; the top ten hold 7.9%. The sample was collected in a trial of the OX40 agonist ivuxolimab. These receptors originate from an adult with an advanced solid tumor such as melanoma, head and neck, liver or kidney cancer.

The chain links TRBV5-1 to TRBJ1-3; D is unresolved. The germline V gene encodes CDR1 SGHRS and CDR2 YFSETQ. This CDR3 has 15 amino acids. V lost 4 bases and J lost 0, with 11 bases in between. CDR3 loop: CASSLLGLSGNTIYF. The CDR3, as DNA: TGCGCCAGCAGCCTCTTAGGTCTCTCTGGAAACACCATATATTTT.

The chain combines TRBV6-8 with TRBJ1-2; TRBD1 agrees at 8 bases. The CDR3 spans 13 residues. The germline V gene encodes CDR1 MNHGY and CDR2 SAAAGT. The V segment lost 6 bases and the J segment 7 bases; nucleotides outside the gene matches: 7. The CDR3 loop is CASSLGQGFGYTF. Written as DNA, the CDR3 is TGTGCCAGCAGCCTCGGACAGGGTTTTGGCTACACCTTC.

The chain couples TRBV6-8 to TRBJ2-1; 11 bases are shared with TRBD1. V lost 9 bases to trimming and J lost 2 bases; unmatched junction nucleotides: 21. CDR1 and CDR2 (germline): MNHGY, SAAAGT. The length of the CDR3 is 20 residues. In DNA form, the CDR3 reads TGTGCCAGTAAACCTATCCGGGACAGGGGGACCTACACCACCTACAATGAGCAGTTCTTC. Translated: CASKPIRDRGTYTTYNEQFF.

The J gene is TRBJ2-7, the V gene TRBV30; 13 bases line up with TRBD2. There are 13 residues in the CDR3. CDR1 GTSNPN and CDR2 SVGIG come from the germline V gene (reference sequence). After removal of 8 bases from V and 4 bases from J, the junction contained 5 bases not matched to a gene. CDR3: CASTGLAGYEQYF. Here the CDR3 DNA reads TGTGCCAGCACGGGACTAGCGGGATACGAGCAGTACTTC.

This chain links TRBV6-8 with TRBJ1-4, with TRBD1 as a possible D gene (5 bases). Germline V gene data show CDR1 as MNHGY and CDR2 as SAAAGT. V shed 5 bases and J shed 4 bases, with 8 bases lying between them. This CDR3 region has 13 residues. The CDR3 loop is CASSTGNNEKLFF. The CDR3 DNA sequence: TGTGCCAGCAGTACAGGAAATAATGAAAAACTGTTTTTT.

This clone was picked up one time. The V and J genes are TRBV6-8 and TRBJ2-7, with TRBD1 as a possible D gene (6 bases). Trimming pared 6 bases from V and 2 bases from J, leaving 14 bases between. CDR3 length: 14 residues. Germline V lookup: CDR1 MNHGY, CDR2 SAAAGT. The CDR3 loop reads CASRETGQPYEQYF. The CDR3 nucleotides read TGTGCCAGCAGGGAAACCGGACAGCCCTACGAGCAGTACTTC.

The chain links TRBV28 to TRBJ1-1, with D unresolved. Trimming removed 3 bases at V and 7 bases at J, with 18 bases between. This CDR3 spans 15 amino acids. Germline CDR1 is MDHEN and CDR2 is SYDVKM. The CDR3 sequence: CASSFQAGNDYEAFF. The CDR3 nucleotides are TGTGCCAGCAGTTTTCAGGCTGGGAATGACTATGAAGCTTTCTTT.

The chain uses TRBV11-3 and TRBJ2-7, with 13 bases fitting TRBD2. CDR3 length: 17 residues. The germline V gene encodes CDR1 SGHNT and CDR2 YENEEA. J was trimmed by 0 bases and V by 5 bases; bases with no gene match: 7. The CDR3 region has the DNA TGTGCCAGCAGCCCTCGGACTAGCGGGGGTCTCTCCTACGAGCAGTACTTC. Protein product: CASSPRTSGGLSYEQYF.